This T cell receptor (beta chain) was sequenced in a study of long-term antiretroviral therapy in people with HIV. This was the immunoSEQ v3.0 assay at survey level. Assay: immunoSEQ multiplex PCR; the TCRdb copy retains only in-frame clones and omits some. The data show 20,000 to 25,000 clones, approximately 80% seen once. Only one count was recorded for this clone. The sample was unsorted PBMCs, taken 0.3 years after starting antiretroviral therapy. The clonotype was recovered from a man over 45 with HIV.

The CDR3 sequence is CASSRGSSGNTIYF. Written as DNA, the CDR3 is TGTGCCAGCAGCCGGGGATCCTCTGGAAACACCATATATTTT. The chain carries TRBV7-2 and TRBJ1-3; D uncertain. CDR3 length: 14 residues. Trimming stripped 5 bases from V and 0 bases from J, with 8 bases between. Germline CDR1 and CDR2: SGHTA and FQGNSA.